This T cell receptor beta chain is from a study of spatial heterogeneity in lung cancer. Study details: Among detected sequences, beta-chain ones consistently exceeded alpha-chain ones in number. As counted in raw reads, each unique TCR and UMI combination appeared more than ten times on average. Notes on the study in general: Expanded intratumoral alpha and beta TCR counts tracked tumor mutation counts.

With respect to this clonotype: No antigen is known for it. This beta chain represents an off-target read in a library built for alpha chains; its size is of limited meaning.

TCRdb re-analysed the 5' RACE reads in MiXCR, keeping a single row per CDR3 protein. The data contain over 2,000 distinct CDR3 sequences, roughly a fifth of them singletons. The time point was: sample taken at primary tumor resection. The donor population consisted of about 75 patients with untreated, early-stage non-small cell lung cancer. TCRs were sequenced from unsorted whole RNA of tumor, nontumor lung or PBMC. This sample comprised lung tumor tissue, obtained at surgery. The sequence was collected from a male donor with early-stage non-small cell lung cancer.

In DNA, the CDR3 is TGTGCCAGCTCACCACCGATAACGGCCCAAGAGACCCAGTACTTC. Amino acid sequence: CASSPPITAQETQYF. The chain uses TRBV18 and TRBJ2-5; D is unresolved. The V gene's germline CDR1 is KGHSH and CDR2 LQKENI. Between the trimmed V and J ends, which lost 0 bases and 1 base, there was a span of 9 bases. The CDR3 length is 15 residues.